The TCR beta chain under discussion was sequenced for a study of shared clonotypes between healthy human individuals. Generated by immunoSEQ multiplex PCR, the TCRdb table keeps only in-frame clones and is missing some. The sample lists about 1.1 million clones; more than 75% were seen once. CDR3 length: 14 residues. Per the germline V gene, CDR1 is SNHLY and CDR2 is FYNNEI. Deletions cut 3 bases from V and 4 bases from J, with 10 bases between. The receptor comes from a man aged 18 to 30 in good health. Some clones in this sample may be carry-over from other donors' samples. The sequenced sample consisted of memory CD4+ T cells from PBMCs. Subset reported: CD45RA-negative fraction. The V call is TRBV2, the J call TRBJ2-1, with D unclear. CDR3 in DNA: TGTGCCAGCAGTGATAGGGATAGGTACAATGAGCAGTTCTTC. Its protein product is CASSDRDRYNEQFF.